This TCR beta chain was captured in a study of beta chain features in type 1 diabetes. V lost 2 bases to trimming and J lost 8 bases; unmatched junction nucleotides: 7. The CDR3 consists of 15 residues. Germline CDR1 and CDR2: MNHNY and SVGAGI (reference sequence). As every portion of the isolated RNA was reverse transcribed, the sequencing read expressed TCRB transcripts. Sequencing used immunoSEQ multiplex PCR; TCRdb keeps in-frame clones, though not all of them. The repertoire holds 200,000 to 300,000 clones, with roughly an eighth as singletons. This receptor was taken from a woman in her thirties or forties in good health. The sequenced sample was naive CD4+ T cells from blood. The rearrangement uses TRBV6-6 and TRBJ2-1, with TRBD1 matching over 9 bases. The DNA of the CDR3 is TGTGCCAGCAGTTACGGGACAGGGTATCAGTATGAGCAGTTCTTC. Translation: CASSYGTGYQYEQFF.